This TCR beta chain originates from a study of cytomegalovirus exposure and HLA in healthy donors. Study-level findings and limits: There were a few CMV-associated chains whose specificity for CMV antigens was confirmed in vitro. In an earlier analysis, most TCR beta V segments were productive about 87% or about 30% of the time. TCR beta V- and J-gene trimming, according to a later analysis, was linked to a missense DCLRE1C variant.

The V end lost 3 bases, the J end lost 2 bases, and 10 bases lay between the germline ends. The CDR3 spans 14 residues. Per germline, CDR1 GTSNPN and CDR2 SVGIG (reference sequence). 13 Jbeta primers and 60 Vbeta primers were used for the PCR. Produced via immunoSEQ multiplex PCR; TCRdb's table is partial and in-frame only. The repertoire holds 26,000 or so clones, with 75% to 85% as singletons. With respect to this clone: What it recognizes is unknown.

Nominally healthy donors were sampled, though unrecorded immune exposures were likely. The clonotype was recovered from a male donor in good health and CMV-seronegative. Sequencing input: PBMCs. This sequence joins TRBV30 and TRBJ2-2; tentative D call: TRBD2 (6 bases). In DNA, the CDR3 is TGTGCCTGGAGAGGCGGGGCAAACACCGGGGAGCTGTTTTTT. Its translation is CAWRGGANTGELFF.